The rows below give T cell receptor beta chains drawn from one sample of a study of control samples from healthy donors and cancer patients. Assay used: immunoSEQ multiplex PCR; TCRdb lists only in-frame clones, some missing. The data show approximately 50,000 clones, 75% to 90% seen once. The sequenced sample was PBMCs. The origin of the receptors is a man aged 55-75 years with head and neck cancer. Both conserved end residues are part of each CDR3. D genes are given only for firm matches. Only part of the rows carry a size: once, few, many, or a class if the clone is expanded.

abundance | j_gene | d_gene | v_gene | CDR3nt | CDR3aa
. | TRBJ2-6 | . | TRBV4-3 | TGCGCCAGCAGCCAAGCACTAGGGGGGGCTGGGGCCAACGTCCTGACTTTC | CASSQALGGAGANVLTF
. | TRBJ1-1 | . | TRBV14 | TGTGCCAGCAGCCAAGTTGCGGGCGCGGGCACTGAAGCTTTCTTT | CASSQVAGAGTEAFF
. | TRBJ2-5 | . | TRBV28 | TGTGCCAGCAGTTTAGTTCAGGGCGTTCAAGAGACCCAGTACTTC | CASSLVQGVQETQYF
few | TRBJ1-1 | . | TRBV7-2 | TGTGCCAGCAGCACGGGAATACAGACGAACACTGAAGCTTTCTTT | CASSTGIQTNTEAFF
. | TRBJ1-3 | TRBD1 | TRBV6-6 | TGTGCCAGCACCGCGGGGACAGTAGAGGGAAACACCATATATTTT | CASTAGTVEGNTIYF
. | TRBJ2-3 | . | TRBV12-3/TRBV12-4 | TGTGCCAGCAGGCCCCCGGAGCGAGATACGCAGTATTTT | CASRPPERDTQYF
. | TRBJ1-1 | TRBD1 | TRBV30 | TGTGCCTGCCCTTTAGGGGGCTCCATGAACACTGAAGCTTTCTTT | CACPLGGSMNTEAFF
. | TRBJ2-7 | TRBD2 | TRBV2 | TGTGCCAGCTCTCCTAGCGGAAACTACGAGCAGTACTTC | CASSPSGNYEQYF
. | TRBJ2-3 | . | TRBV5-1 | TGCGCCAGCAGCTTAGAATCGAAGACAGGCACAGATACGCAGTATTTT | CASSLESKTGTDTQYF
. | TRBJ2-7 | TRBD1 | TRBV7-2 | TGTGCCAGCAGCGGAGTGCCTTCTTTGGGGGACAGCTCCTACGAGCAGTACTTC | CASSGVPSLGDSSYEQYF
. | TRBJ2-4 | . | TRBV27 | TGTGCCAGCAGCAGAGGAGGGCCGGGAAACATTCAGTACTTC | CASSRGGPGNIQYF
. | TRBJ2-1 | TRBD2 | TRBV5-4 | TGTGCCAGCAGCTCGGCGGGAGGACTTTACAATGAGCAGTTCTTC | CASSSAGGLYNEQFF
. | TRBJ2-1 | . | TRBV9 | TGTGCCAGCAGCTCCACAGGCGATAGCTACAATGAGCAGTTCTTC | CASSSTGDSYNEQFF
. | TRBJ2-5 | TRBD1 | TRBV5-5 | TGTGCCAGCAGCCGGACCACAGGGGGCATCCAAGAGACCCAGTACTTC | CASSRTTGGIQETQYF
. | TRBJ1-2 | . | TRBV18 | TGTGCCAGCTCACCCCCCCCGGGGGGCGGTGGCTACACCTTC | CASSPPPGGGGYTF
. | TRBJ1-2 | TRBD1 | TRBV29-1 | TGCAGCGTTGATAGGACAGGGATAAACTATGGCTACACCTTC | CSVDRTGINYGYTF
. | TRBJ2-1 | . | TRBV10-3 | TGTGCCATCAGTGAGGTTCTGGGTACGGGTAATGAGCAGTTCTTC | CAISEVLGTGNEQFF
once | TRBJ2-7 | TRBD2 | TRBV3-1/TRBV3-2 | TGTGCCCGCAGCCCCGGGGCGGGGGGGGGCTACGAGCAGTACTTC | CARSPGAGGGYEQYF